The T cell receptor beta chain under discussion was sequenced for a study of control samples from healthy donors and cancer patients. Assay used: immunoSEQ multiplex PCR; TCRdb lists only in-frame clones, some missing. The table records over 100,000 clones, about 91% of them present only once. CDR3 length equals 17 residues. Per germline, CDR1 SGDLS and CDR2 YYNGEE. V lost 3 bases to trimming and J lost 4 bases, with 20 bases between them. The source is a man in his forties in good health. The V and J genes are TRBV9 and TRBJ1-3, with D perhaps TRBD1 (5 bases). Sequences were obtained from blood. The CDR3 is CASSAGAPSPGGNTIYF. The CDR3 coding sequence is TGTGCCAGCAGCGCCGGGGCCCCAAGCCCGGGGGGAAACACCATATATTTT.